These 2 T cell receptor beta chains were all obtained from the same sample, sequenced in a study of a mutant IDH1 vaccine in newly diagnosed glioma. Antigens of these TCRs are unknown. Here immunoSEQ multiplex PCR was the method, and the copy in TCRdb shows in-frame clones only, minus some. Of tens of thousands of clones in the sample, 81% were seen once. Described time point: week 35, safety follow-up. Vaccinated patients received 300 ug of mutant IDH1 20-mer peptide per dose, with topical imiquimod. This material consisted of PBMCs, taken from a glioma patient whose treatment included an IDH1 peptide vaccine. Receptors originate from a middle-aged man with glioma.

The chain recombines TRBV9 with TRBJ1-1, with 7 bases fitting TRBD1. J was trimmed by 4 bases and V by 0 bases; bases with no gene match: 6. In germline, CDR1 is SGDLS, CDR2 YYNGEE. This CDR3 has 15 amino acids. The CDR3 spells CASSVGGGPFTEAFF. For the CDR3, the DNA is TGTGCCAGCAGCGTAGGAGGGGGCCCATTCACTGAAGCTTTCTTT.

The chain recombines TRBV30 with TRBJ1-2, with a weak D call TRBD1 (5 bases). The CDR3 has 16 residues. CDR1 GTSNPN and CDR2 SVGIG come from the germline V gene (reference sequence). V was clipped by 0 bases and J by 3 bases, with 17 bases between them. The chain's CDR3 is CAWSVSLRGFDYGYTF. CDR3 nucleotides: TGTGCCTGGAGTGTATCTCTACGGGGGTTCGACTATGGCTACACCTTC.